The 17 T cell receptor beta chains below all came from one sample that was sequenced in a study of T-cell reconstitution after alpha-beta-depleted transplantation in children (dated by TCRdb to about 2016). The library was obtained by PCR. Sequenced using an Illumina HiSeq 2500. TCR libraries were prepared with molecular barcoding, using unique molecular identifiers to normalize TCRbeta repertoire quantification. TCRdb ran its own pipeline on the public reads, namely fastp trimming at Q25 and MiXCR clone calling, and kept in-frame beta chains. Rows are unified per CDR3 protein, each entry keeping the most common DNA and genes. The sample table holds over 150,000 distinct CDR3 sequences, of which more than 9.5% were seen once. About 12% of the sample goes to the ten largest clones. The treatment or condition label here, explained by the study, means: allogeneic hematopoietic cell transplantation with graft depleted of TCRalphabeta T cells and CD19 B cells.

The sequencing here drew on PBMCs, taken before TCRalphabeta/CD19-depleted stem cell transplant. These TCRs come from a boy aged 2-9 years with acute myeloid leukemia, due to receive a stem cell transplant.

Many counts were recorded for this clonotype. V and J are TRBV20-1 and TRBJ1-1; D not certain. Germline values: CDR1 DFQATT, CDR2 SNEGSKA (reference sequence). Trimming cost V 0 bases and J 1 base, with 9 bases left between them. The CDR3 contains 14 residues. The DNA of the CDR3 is TGCAGTGCTAGAGATTTCGGTACGAACACTGAAGCTTTCTTT. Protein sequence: CSARDFGTNTEAFF.

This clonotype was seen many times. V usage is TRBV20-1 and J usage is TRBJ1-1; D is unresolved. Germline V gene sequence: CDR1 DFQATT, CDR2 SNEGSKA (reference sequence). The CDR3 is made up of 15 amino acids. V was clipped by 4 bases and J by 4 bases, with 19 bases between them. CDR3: CSATYPAWESTEAFF. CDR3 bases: TGCAGTGCTACCTACCCCGCCTGGGAGAGCACTGAAGCTTTCTTT.

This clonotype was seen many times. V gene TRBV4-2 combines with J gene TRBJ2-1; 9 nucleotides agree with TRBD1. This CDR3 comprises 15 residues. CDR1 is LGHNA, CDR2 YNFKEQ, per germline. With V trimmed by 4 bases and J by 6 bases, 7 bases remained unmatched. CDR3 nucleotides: TGTGCCAGCAGCCCCCTGGGGACAGGGAGCAATGAGCAGTTCTTC. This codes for CASSPLGTGSNEQFF.

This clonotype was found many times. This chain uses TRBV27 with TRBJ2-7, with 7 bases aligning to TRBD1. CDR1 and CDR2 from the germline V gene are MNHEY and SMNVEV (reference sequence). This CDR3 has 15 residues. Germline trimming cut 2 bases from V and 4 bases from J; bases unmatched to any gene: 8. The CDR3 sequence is CASSLNPQGPYEQYF. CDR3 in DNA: TGTGCCAGCAGTTTAAACCCACAGGGGCCATACGAGCAGTACTTC.

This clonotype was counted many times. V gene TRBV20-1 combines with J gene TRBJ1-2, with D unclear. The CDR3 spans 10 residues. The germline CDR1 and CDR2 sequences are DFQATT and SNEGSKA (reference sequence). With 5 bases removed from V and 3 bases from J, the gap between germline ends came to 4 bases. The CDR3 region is CSAAYYGYTF. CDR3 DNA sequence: TGCAGTGCTGCCTACTATGGCTACACCTTC.

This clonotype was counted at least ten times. CDR3 DNA sequence: TGTGCCGTCTCTGAGCGGGAGATTGGCAATGAGCAGTTCTTC. Translating it yields CAVSEREIGNEQFF. This chain uses TRBV6-2 or TRBV6-3 with TRBJ2-1; 8 bases map to TRBD2. This CDR3 contains 14 residues. Germline V gene data show CDR1 as MNHEY and CDR2 as SVGEGT. The V segment lost 11 bases and the J segment 6 bases; nucleotides outside the gene matches: 12.

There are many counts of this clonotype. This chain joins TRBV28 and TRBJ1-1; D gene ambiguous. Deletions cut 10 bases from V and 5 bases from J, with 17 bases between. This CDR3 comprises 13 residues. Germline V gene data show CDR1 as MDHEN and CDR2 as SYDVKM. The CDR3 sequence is CATAQDRGTEAFF. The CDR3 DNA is TGTGCCACAGCTCAAGACCGGGGAACTGAAGCTTTCTTT. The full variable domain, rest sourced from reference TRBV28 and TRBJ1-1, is DVKVTQSSRYLVKRTGEKVFLECVQDMDHENMFWYRQDPGLGLRLIYFSYDVKMKEKGDIPEGYSVSREKKERFSLILESASTNQTSMYLCATAQDRGTEAFFGQGTRLTVV.

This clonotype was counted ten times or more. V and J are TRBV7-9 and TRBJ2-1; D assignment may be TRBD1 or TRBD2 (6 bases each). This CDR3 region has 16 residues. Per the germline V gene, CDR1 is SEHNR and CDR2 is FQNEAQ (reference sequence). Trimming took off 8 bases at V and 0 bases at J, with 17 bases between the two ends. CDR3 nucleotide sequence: TGTGCCAGCGAAGAAGGGGGAGGAGGCTCCTACAATGAGCAGTTCTTC. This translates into CASEEGGGGSYNEQFF.

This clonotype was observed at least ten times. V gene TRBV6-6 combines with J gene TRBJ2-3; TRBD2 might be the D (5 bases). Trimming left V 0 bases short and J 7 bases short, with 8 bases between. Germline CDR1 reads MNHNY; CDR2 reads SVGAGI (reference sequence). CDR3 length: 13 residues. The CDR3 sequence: CASSYSGEHTQYF. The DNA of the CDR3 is TGTGCCAGCAGTTACTCTGGGGAGCATACGCAGTATTTT.

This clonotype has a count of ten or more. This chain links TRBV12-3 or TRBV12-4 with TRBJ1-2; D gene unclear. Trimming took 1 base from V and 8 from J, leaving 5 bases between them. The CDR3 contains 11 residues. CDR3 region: CASSLGDGYTF. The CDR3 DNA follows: TGTGCCAGCAGTTTAGGTGACGGCTACACCTTC.

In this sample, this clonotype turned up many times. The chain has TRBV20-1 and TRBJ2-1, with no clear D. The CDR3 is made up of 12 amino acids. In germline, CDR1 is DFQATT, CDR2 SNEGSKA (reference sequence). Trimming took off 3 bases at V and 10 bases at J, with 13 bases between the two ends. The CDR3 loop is CSARGLSREQFF. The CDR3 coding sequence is TGCAGTGCTAGGGGCCTTAGCCGGGAGCAGTTCTTC.

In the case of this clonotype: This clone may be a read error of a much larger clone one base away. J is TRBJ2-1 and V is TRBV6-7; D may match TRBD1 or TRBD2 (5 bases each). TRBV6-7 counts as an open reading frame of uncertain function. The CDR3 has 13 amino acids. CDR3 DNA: TGTACCAGCAGTTGGGTAGCGAGGGGTGAGCAGTTCTTC. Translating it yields CTSSWVARGEQFF.

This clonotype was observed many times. CDR3 protein: CATSRDDRNTEAFF. As DNA, the CDR3 is TGTGCCACCAGCAGAGATGACAGGAACACTGAAGCTTTCTTT. The chain couples TRBV15 to TRBJ1-1; D is perhaps TRBD1 (5 bases). CDR1 LNHNV and CDR2 YYDKDF come from the germline V gene (reference sequence). With 0 bases removed from V and 1 base from J, the gap between germline ends came to 6 bases. The CDR3 loop spans 14 amino acids.

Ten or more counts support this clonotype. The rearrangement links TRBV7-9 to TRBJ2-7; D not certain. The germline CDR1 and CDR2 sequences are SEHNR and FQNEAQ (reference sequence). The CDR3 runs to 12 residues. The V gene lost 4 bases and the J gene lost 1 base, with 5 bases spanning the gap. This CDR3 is CASSSESYEQYF. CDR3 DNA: TGTGCCAGCAGCTCCGAGTCCTACGAGCAGTACTTC.

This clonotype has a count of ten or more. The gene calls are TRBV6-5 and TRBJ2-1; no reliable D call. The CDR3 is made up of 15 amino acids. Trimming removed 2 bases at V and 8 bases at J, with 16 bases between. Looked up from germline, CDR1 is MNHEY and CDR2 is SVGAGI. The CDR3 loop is CASSYVGTDEHEQFF. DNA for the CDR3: TGTGCCAGCAGTTACGTGGGTACAGACGAGCATGAGCAGTTCTTC.

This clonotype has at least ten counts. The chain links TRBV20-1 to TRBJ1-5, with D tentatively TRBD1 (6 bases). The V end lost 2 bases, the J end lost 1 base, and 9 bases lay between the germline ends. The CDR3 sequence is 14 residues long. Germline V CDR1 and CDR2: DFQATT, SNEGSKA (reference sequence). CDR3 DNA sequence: TGCAGTGCTAGAAGGGGGGCGAGCAATCAGCCCCAGCATTTT. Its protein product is CSARRGASNQPQHF.

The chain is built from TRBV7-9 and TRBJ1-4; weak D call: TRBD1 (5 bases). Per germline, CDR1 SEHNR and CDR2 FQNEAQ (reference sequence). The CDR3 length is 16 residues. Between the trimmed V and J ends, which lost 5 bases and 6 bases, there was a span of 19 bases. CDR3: CASSPSGRGRHEKLFF. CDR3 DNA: TGTGCCAGCAGCCCCTCGGGTAGGGGCCGTCATGAAAAACTGTTTTTT.